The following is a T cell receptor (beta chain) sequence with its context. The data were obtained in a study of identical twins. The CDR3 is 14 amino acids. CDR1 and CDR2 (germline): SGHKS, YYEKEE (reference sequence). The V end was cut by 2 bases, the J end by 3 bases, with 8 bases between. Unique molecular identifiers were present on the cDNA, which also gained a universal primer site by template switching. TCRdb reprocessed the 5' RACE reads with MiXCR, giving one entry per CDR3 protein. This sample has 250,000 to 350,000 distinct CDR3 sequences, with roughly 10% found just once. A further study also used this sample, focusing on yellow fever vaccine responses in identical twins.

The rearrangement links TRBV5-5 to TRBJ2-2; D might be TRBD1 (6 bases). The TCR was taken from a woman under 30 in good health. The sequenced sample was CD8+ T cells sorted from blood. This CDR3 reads CASSFNRDTGELFF. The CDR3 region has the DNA TGTGCCAGCAGCTTTAACAGGGACACCGGGGAGCTGTTTTTT.